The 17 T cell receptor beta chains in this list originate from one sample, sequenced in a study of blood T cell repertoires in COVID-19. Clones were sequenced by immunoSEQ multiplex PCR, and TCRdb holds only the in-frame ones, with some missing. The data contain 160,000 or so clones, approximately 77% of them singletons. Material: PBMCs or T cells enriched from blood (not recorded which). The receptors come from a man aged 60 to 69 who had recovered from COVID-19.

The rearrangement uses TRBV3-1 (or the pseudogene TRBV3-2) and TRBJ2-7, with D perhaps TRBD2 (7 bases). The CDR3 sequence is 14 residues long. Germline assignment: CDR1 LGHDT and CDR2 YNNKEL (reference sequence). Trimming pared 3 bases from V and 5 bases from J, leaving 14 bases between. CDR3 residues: CASSQLGGVNEQYF. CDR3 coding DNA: TGTGCCAGCAGCCAGTTAGGGGGGGTCAACGAGCAGTACTTC.

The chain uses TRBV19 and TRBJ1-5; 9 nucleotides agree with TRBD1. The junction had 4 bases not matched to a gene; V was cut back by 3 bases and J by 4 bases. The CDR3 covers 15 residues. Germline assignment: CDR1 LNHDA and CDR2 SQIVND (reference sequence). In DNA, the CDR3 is TGTGCCAGTAGTATTACAGGGGGCAGGAATCAGCCCCAGCATTTT. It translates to CASSITGGRNQPQHF.

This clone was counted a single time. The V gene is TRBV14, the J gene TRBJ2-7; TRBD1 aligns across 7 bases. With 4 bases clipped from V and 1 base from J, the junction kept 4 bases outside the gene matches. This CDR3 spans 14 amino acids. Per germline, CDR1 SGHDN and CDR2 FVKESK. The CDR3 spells CASSLDRKSYEQYF. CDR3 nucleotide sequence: TGTGCCAGCAGCCTGGACAGGAAATCCTACGAGCAGTACTTC.

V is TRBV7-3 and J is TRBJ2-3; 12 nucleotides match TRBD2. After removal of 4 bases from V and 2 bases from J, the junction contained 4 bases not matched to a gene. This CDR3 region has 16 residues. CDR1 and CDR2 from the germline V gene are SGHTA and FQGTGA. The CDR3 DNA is TGTGCCAGCAGCTCCGGACTAGCGGGGTTCACAGATACGCAGTATTTT. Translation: CASSSGLAGFTDTQYF.

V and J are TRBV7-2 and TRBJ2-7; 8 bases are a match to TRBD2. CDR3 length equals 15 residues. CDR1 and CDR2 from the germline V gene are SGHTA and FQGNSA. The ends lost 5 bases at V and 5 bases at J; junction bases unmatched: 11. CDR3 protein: CASSIRDGAGDEQYF. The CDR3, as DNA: TGTGCCAGCAGCATAAGAGACGGAGCGGGAGACGAGCAGTACTTC.

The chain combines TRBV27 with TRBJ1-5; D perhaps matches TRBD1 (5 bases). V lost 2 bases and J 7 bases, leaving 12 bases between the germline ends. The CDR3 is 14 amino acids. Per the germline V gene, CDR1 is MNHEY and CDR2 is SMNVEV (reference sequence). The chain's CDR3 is CASSLMGGGQPQHF. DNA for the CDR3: TGTGCCAGCAGTTTAATGGGGGGTGGGCAGCCCCAGCATTTT.

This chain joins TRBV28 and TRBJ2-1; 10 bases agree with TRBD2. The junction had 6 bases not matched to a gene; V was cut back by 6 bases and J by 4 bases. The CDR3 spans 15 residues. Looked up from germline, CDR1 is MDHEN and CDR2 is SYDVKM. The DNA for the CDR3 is TGTGCCAGCAGGCCCCAACTAGCGGGGTACAATGAGCAGTTCTTC. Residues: CASRPQLAGYNEQFF.

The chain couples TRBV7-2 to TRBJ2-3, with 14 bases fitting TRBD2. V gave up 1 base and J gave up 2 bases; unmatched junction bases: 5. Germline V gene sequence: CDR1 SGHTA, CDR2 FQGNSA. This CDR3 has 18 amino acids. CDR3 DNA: TGTGCCAGCAGCTTAGTAGGACTAGCGGGGGGACCCACAGATACGCAGTATTTT. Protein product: CASSLVGLAGGPTDTQYF.

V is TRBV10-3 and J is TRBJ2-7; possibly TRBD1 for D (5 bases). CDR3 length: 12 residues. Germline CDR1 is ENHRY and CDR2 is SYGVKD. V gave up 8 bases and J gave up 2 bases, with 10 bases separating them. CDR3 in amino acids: CAILDRAYEQYF. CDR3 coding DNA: TGTGCCATCCTTGACAGAGCCTACGAGCAGTACTTC.

CDR3 nucleotide sequence: TGTGCCAGCTGTCCAGGGGGGACCTCCTACGAGCAGTACTTC. This codes for CASCPGGTSYEQYF. The rearrangement links TRBV3-1 (or the pseudogene TRBV3-2) to TRBJ2-7; possibly TRBD1 for D (7 bases). Germline V lookup: CDR1 LGHDT, CDR2 YNNKEL (reference sequence). The CDR3 is 14 amino acids. The V gene lost 8 bases and the J gene lost 0 bases, with 14 bases spanning the gap.

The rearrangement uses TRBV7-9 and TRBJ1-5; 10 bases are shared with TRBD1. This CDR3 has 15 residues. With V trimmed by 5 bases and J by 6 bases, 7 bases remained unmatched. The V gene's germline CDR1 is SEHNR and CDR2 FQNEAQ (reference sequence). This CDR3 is CASSQTGGQTQPQHF. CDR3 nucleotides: TGTGCCAGCAGCCAGACAGGGGGCCAAACTCAGCCCCAGCATTTT.

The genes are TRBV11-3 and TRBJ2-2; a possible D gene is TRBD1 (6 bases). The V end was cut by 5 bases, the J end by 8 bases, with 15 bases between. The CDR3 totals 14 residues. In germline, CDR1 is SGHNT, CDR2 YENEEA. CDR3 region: CASSPTGFRGELFF. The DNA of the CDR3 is TGTGCCAGCAGCCCCACAGGGTTCAGAGGGGAGCTGTTTTTT.

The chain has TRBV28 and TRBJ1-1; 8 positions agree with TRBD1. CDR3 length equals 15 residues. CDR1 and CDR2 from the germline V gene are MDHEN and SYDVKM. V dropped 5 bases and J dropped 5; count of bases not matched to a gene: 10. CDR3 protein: CASSPPQGARTEAFF. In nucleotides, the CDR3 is TGTGCCAGCAGTCCACCCCAGGGGGCGCGAACTGAAGCTTTCTTT.

This CDR3 reads CASSTRGSGSGETQYF. The CDR3 region has the DNA TGTGCCAGTAGTACCCGAGGTAGCGGGAGTGGGGAGACCCAGTACTTC. The V gene is TRBV19, the J gene TRBJ2-5; 9 nucleotides match TRBD2. With V trimmed by 4 bases and J by 5 bases, 11 bases remained unmatched. This CDR3 comprises 16 residues. Looked up from germline, CDR1 is LNHDA and CDR2 is SQIVND (reference sequence).

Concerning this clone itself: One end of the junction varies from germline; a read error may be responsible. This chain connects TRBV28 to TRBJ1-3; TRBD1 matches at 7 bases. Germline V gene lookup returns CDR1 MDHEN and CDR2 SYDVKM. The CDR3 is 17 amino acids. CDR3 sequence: CASSIWDSTISGNTIYF. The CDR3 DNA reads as TGTGCCAGCAGTATATGGGACAGCACTATCTCTGGAAACACCATATATTTT.

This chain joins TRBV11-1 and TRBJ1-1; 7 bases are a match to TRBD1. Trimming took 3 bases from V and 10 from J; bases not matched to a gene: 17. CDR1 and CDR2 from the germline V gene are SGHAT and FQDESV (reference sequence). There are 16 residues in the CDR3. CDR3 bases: TGTGCCAGCAGCTTCGTCCCGGGACAGTCTCCGCAAGGAGCTTTCTTT. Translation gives CASSFVPGQSPQGAFF.

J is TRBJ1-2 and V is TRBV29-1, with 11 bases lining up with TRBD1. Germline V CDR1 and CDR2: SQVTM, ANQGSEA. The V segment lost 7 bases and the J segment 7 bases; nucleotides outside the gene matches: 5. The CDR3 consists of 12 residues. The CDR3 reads CSAGQGASGYTF. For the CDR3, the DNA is TGCAGCGCTGGACAGGGGGCGTCTGGCTACACCTTC.